This T cell receptor (beta chain) was sequenced during a study of blood T cell repertoires in COVID-19. Across the study: Sites in the United States, Italy and Spain provided acute and convalescent COVID-19 samples. Sources were T cells, B-cell-depleted T cells, or PBMCs; the material itself was cDNA or gDNA.

Source study methods: Estimates of nucleated cell counts were drawn from the amplification of reference gene primers. Sequencing was performed with immunoSEQ multiplex PCR; in TCRdb, only in-frame clones are kept and a portion is missing. That table furnishes V, J and clone size, whereas the DNA furnished D and trimming. The table lists about 250,000 clones, under 85% of them singletons. Trimming pared 3 bases from V and 8 bases from J, leaving 13 bases between. Germline V gives CDR1 DFQATT, CDR2 SNEGSKA (reference sequence). The CDR3 contains 13 residues. The origin of this receptor is a human donor in a cohort sampled during active COVID-19. The J gene is TRBJ1-4, the V gene TRBV20-1; D remains unclear. The sequencing sample was made of peripheral blood. In DNA, the CDR3 is TGCAGTGCTAGTGCCCCGAGTGAGGAAAAACTGTTTTTT. It codes for CSASAPSEEKLFF.